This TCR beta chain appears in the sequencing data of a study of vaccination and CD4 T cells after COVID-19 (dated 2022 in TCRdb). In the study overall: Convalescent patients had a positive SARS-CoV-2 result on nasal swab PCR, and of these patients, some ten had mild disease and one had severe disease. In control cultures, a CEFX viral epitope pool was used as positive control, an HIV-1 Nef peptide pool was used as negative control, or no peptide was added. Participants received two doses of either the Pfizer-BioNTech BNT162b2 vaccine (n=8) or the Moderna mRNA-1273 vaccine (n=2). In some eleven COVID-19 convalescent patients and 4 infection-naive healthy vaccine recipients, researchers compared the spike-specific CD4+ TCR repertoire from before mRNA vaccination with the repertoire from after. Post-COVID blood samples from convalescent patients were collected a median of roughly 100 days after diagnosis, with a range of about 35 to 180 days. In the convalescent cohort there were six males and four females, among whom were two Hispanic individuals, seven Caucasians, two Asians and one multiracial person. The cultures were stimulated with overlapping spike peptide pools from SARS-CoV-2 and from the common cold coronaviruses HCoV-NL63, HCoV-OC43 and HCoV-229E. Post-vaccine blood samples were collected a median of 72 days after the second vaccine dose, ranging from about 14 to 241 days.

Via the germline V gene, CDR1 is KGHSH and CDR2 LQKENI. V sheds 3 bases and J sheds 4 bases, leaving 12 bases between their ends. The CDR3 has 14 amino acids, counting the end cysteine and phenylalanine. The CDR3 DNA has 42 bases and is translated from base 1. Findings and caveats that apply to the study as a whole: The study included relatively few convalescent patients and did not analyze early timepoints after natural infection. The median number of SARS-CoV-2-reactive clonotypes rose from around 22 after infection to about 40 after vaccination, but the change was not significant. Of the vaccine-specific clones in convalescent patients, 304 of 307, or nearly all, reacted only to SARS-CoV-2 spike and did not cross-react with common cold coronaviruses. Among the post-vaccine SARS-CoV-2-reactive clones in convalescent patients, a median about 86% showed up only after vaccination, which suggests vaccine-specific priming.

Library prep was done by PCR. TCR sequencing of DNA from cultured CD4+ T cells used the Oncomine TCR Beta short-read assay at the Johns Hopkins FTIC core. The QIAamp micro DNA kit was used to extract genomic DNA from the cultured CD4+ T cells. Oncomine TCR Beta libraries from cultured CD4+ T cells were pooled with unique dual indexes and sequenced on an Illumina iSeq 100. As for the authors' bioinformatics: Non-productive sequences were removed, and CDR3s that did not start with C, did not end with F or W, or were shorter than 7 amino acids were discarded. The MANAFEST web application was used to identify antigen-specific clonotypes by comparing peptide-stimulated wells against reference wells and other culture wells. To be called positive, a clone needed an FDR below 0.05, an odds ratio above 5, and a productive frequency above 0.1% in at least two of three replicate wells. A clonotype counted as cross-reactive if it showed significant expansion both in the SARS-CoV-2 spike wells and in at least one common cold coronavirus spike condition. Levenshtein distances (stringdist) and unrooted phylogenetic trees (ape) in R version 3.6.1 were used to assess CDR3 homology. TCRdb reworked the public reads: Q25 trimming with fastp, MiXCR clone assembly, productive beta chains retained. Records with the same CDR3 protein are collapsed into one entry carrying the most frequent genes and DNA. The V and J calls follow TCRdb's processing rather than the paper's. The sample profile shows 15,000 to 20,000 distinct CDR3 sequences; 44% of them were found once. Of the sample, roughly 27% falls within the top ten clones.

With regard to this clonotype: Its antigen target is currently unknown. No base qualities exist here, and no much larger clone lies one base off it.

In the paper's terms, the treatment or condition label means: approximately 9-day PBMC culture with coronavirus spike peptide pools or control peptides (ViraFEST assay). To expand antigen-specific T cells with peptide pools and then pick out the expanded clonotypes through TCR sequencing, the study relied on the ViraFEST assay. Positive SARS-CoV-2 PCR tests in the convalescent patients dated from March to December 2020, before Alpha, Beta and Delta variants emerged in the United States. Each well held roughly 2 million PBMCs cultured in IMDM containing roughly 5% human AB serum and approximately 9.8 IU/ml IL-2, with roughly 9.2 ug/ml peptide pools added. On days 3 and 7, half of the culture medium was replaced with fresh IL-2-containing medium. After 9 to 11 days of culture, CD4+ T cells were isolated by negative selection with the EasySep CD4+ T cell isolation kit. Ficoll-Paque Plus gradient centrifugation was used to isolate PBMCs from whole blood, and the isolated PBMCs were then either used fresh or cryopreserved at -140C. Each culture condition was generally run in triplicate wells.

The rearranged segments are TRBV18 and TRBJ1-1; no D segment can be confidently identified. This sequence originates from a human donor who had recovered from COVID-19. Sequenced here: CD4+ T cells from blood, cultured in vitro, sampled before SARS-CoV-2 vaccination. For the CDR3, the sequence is CASSPVRLGTEAFF. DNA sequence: TGTGCCAGCTCACCCGTACGGCTAGGCACTGAAGCTTTCTTT.